This paragraph covers one T cell receptor (beta chain) sequence. It lacks a known antigen. No base qualities exist here, and no much larger clone lies one base off it. CDR1 and CDR2, looked up from the germline V gene, are SGHTA and FQGTGA. The CDR3 starts with the cysteine, ends with the phenylalanine, and has 14 residues. Only the CDR3 region is kept as DNA, spanning 42 bases read in frame from base 1. V is pruned by 6 bases and J by 10 bases, leaving 12 bases of the junction without a gene match. The sample belongs to a study of T cell responses to AZD1222 COVID-19 vaccine (dated by TCRdb to 2020 to 2023). For the study in its entirety: AZD1222 recipients whose second dose came at about 4 weeks and those whose second dose came at about 12 weeks were combined into one group, since spike-specific TCR depth and breadth did not differ between the two schedules. TCR sequencing was performed for 230 to 250 trial participants, of whom around 210 were given two doses of AZD1222 and approximately 26 were given two doses of MenACWY control vaccine. Trial participants were enrolled into age subgroups of 18-55, 56-69 and 70-plus years, which contained around 150, 28 and 57 TCR-sequenced participants, respectively.

The CDR3 regions of human TCRbeta chains were subjected to immunosequencing. For the original study's pipeline: Repertoire TCRs were checked for matches against a reference library of SARS-CoV-2-specific TCRs that had been generated using the MIRA antigen-specificity platform. Breadth was defined as the fraction of unique TCRs that were SARS-CoV-2-associated. Depth was defined as the fraction of total T cells that were SARS-CoV-2-associated. Each spike-specific TCR was assigned to its reactive spike region and to a CD4 or CD8 class using the MIRA data. Log10-transformed breadth and depth values were compared by one-way ANOVA with Sidak's multiple comparisons tests. Here the immuneACCESS table is served through TCRdb, limited to in-frame sequences with V and J called. Missing clones are a known gap in these copies; in checked studies unresolved V genes cover under half, and the rest lacks a known reason. V, J and clone size are those of that table, while D and trimming were read from the DNA. For this sample there are approximately 150,000 clones; roughly 89% appear just once. The ten largest clones capture 1.6% of the sample.

Study-wide findings and limitations: The 56-69-year group was small, and its depth increase did not reach significance, likely because of low power. A significant rise in spike-specific TCR breadth and depth was observed after two AZD1222 doses relative to day 0 and relative to MenACWY recipients. Conclusions about previously exposed vaccinees are limited, since just five or six AZD1222 recipients were seropositive for SARS-CoV-2 at baseline. Participants were mostly white British and included more females than males, and it was suggested by the authors that clonal diversity may have been underestimated. Vaccine-associated CD4 TCRs spanned the whole spike protein, with dominant responses in regions 160-218 and 743-854. Because no samples from the day 14 peak response were available, repertoires could be characterized only after the peak T cell response. Reportedly, almost half of the unique spike-specific TCRs recognized epitopes lying outside the regions that are mutated in the B.1.351 and B.1.1.7 variants.

Reading the label with the study, this specimen's time point is: baseline before first vaccination. Vaccinee samples came from UK trials COV001 and COV002, including a single-blind randomized controlled phase 2/3 trial of AZD1222 (ChAdOx1 nCoV-19) in healthy adults. For TCRbeta chain sequencing, PBMC samples from trial participants were taken at day 0 and at day 28 after the second dose. The TCR comes from an adult in good health. Material: peripheral blood, obtained on day 0 of AZD1222 vaccination. The rearrangement combines TRBV7-3 with TRBJ2-1; 7 central bases correspond to TRBD2. CDR3 sequence: CASSLAGEVGEQFF. Here is the DNA: TGTGCCAGCAGTCTGGCGGGAGAAGTAGGGGAGCAGTTCTTC.